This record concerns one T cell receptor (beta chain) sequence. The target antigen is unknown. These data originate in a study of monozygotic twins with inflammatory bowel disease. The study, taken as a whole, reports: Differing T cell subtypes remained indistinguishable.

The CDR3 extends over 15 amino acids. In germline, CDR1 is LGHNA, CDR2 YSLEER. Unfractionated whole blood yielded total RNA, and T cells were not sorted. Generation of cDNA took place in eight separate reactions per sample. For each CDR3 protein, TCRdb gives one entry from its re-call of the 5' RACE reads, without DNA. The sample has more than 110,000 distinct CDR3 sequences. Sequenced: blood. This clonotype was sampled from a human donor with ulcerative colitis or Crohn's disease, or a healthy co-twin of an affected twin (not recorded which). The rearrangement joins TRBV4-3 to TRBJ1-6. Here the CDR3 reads CASSQRANYNSPLHF.